This entry is about one TCR beta chain. Its matching antigen is unknown. The source of the sample is a study of T cell responses to AZD1222 COVID-19 vaccine. Study-level results: Only 5 or 6 people who got AZD1222 tested seropositive at baseline.

V shed 8 bases and J shed 7 bases, with 5 bases lying between them. The germline CDR1 and CDR2 sequences are SGHTA and FQGTGA. This CDR3 comprises 10 residues. Only in-frame clones appear in the TCRdb table, and some are missing; sequencing was by immunoSEQ multiplex PCR. This table has more than 150,000 clones, 85% to 95% appearing once. The V and J genes are TRBV7-3 and TRBJ2-2; D gene unclear. Material: peripheral blood, obtained on day 0 of AZD1222 vaccination. The receptor was isolated from an adult in good health. The CDR3 sequence: CASGDGELFF. CDR3 in DNA: TGTGCCAGCGGCGACGGGGAGCTGTTTTTT.